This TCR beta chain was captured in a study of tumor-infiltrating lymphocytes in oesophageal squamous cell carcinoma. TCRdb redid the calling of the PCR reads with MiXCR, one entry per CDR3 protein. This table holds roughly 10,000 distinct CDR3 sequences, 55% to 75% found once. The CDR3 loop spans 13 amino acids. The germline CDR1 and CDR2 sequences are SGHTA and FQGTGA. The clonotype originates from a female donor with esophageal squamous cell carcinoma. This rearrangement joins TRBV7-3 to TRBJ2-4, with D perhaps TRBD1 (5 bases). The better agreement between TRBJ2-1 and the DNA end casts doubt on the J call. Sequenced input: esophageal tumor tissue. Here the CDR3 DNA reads TGTGCCAGCAGCTTATCATTTCAGGGTGAGCAGTTCTTC. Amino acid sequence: CASSLSFQGEQFF.